The sequence of this TCR beta chain was determined in a study of T cell responses to AZD1222 COVID-19 vaccine. For the study at large: Second-dose intervals of approximately 4 or approximately 12 weeks were pooled.

General observations from the study: Repertoire sampling occurred only after the peak T cell response. Donors skewed white British and female; clonal diversity was possibly underestimated.

Repertoires were generated with immunoSEQ multiplex PCR, while TCRdb's copy carries only in-frame clones and drops some. The sample comprises nearly 110,000 clones, roughly 88% of which are singletons, and 5% to 5.5% rests with the top ten. This CDR3 comprises 14 residues. The ends were cut back, 1 base at V and 1 base at J, with 8 bases in the middle. CDR1 is SGHVS and CDR2 is FQNEAQ in the germline V gene. Notes on this clone: As yet, its antigen is unknown.

The sequence derives from an adult in good health. The sample consisted of peripheral blood, taken on day 0 of AZD1222 vaccination. The rearrangement links TRBV7-8 to TRBJ2-7; D might be TRBD2 (5 bases). The CDR3 bases are TGTGCCAGCAGCTTAGTCCGGGGATCCTACGAGCAGTACTTC. Encoded protein: CASSLVRGSYEQYF.